This entry lists 14 T cell receptor beta chains sequenced from one sample in a study of blood T cells in healthy people across ages. Alongside a J-beta primer mix, a sample-barcoded 5' primer served in a second PCR lasting about 7 to 12 cycles. In TCRdb, the 5' RACE reads were re-called with MiXCR into one record per CDR3 protein. Of 800,000 to 950,000 distinct CDR3 sequences listed, 25% to 35% are singletons. Separately, the same data were catalogued under a study of T cells of mothers and their children.

The sample taken for sequencing was blood. The source is a woman aged 40 to 49 in good health.

The V gene is TRBV2, the J gene TRBJ1-1; D remains unclear. The CDR3 totals 14 residues. CDR1 is SNHLY and CDR2 is FYNNEI in the germline V gene. Trimming cost V 6 bases and J 3 bases, with 14 bases left between them. The CDR3 nucleotides read TGTGCCAGCAGACATAAGGAGTATCACACTGAAGCTTTCTTT. Translated: CASRHKEYHTEAFF.

On this clonotype: One base away lies a much larger clone, so this may be a sequencing read error. This chain uses TRBV6-4 with TRBJ1-2; D is possibly TRBD1 (5 bases). The CDR3 length is 16 residues. Germline lookup yields CDR1 MRHNA and CDR2 SNTAGT. V lost 7 bases and J 4 bases, leaving 22 bases between the germline ends. CDR3 loop: CASTVLGRSVFYGYTF. CDR3 nucleotides: TGTGCCAGCACGGTACTGGGACGGAGCGTCTTCTATGGCTACACCTTC.

This clonotype was detected many times. The chain uses TRBV7-2 and TRBJ2-3; 7 bases map to TRBD2. Germline CDR1 and CDR2: SGHTA and FQGNSA. CDR3 length: 15 amino acids. V lost 5 bases to trimming and J lost 8 bases; unmatched junction nucleotides: 13. In DNA, the CDR3 is TGTGCCAGCAGCCAACAGACTAGCCGGTATAGTACGCAGTATTTT. Translating gives CASSQQTSRYSTQYF.

The table lists this clonotype with a few counts. The V gene is TRBV7-9, the J gene TRBJ1-4, with D uncertain. CDR1 and CDR2 (germline): SEHNR, FQNEAQ (reference sequence). V lost 5 bases to trimming and J lost 7 bases, with 17 bases between them. The CDR3 has 15 residues. The chain's CDR3 is CASSPEGLRVEKLFF. CDR3 bases: TGTGCCAGCAGCCCCGAGGGTCTTCGTGTTGAAAAACTGTTTTTT.

With respect to this clonotype: Just one base apart from a much larger clone, this may be a read error. J is TRBJ2-7 and V is TRBV4-1; TRBD1 agrees at 9 bases. The V gene's germline CDR1 is MGHRA and CDR2 YSYEKL. The CDR3 runs 15 residues. The junction had 6 bases not matched to a gene; V was cut back by 4 bases and J by 2 bases. In nucleotides, the CDR3 is TGCGCCAGCAGCCCCTCACAGGGGGCCGCCTACGAGCAGTACTTC. It codes for CASSPSQGAAYEQYF.

This clonotype was detected only a few times. The junction does not match germline at one end; this may be a read error. The chain carries TRBV3-1 and TRBJ2-3, with a possible D match to TRBD2 (5 bases). Germline V gene lookup returns CDR1 LGHDT and CDR2 YNNKEL (reference sequence). The length of the CDR3 is 18 residues. The CDR3 region is CASSQRLAPRGRTDTQYF. The CDR3 DNA follows: TGTGCCAGCAGCCAGAGGCTAGCTCCACGAGGACGCACGGATACGCAGTATTTT.

A word on this clonotype: As the CDR3 is not closed by the conserved phenylalanine or tryptophan, this likely results from a read error. This chain joins TRBV29-1 and TRBJ2-2; the D gene is possibly TRBD1 (6 bases). The germline V gene encodes CDR1 SQVTM and CDR2 ANQGSEA. Trimming shortened V by 5 bases and J by 0 bases, and 10 bases separated the two germline ends. The CDR3 consists of 14 residues. The CDR3 bases are TGCAGCGTTATGCAGGGGTCGAACACCGGGGAGCTGTTTGTT. Its protein product is CSVMQGSNTGELFV.

The rearrangement joins TRBV4-2 to TRBJ1-6, with 7 bases that match TRBD1. Germline V gene sequence: CDR1 LGHNA, CDR2 YNFKEQ. The CDR3 runs 15 residues. The V gene end was trimmed by 7 bases and the J gene end by 6 bases; junction bases not matched to a gene: 9. The CDR3 loop is CASTREGAANSPLHF. The CDR3 DNA sequence: TGTGCCAGCACCCGCGAGGGGGCAGCTAATTCACCCCTCCACTTT.

This clonotype was detected a few times. V gene TRBV12-3 or TRBV12-4 combines with J gene TRBJ2-2, with 8 bases lining up with TRBD1. J was trimmed by 3 bases and V by 6 bases; bases with no gene match: 6. The CDR3 length is 15 residues. The CDR3 sequence is CASRYRGFDTGELFF. The CDR3, as DNA: TGTGCCAGCAGATACAGGGGGTTTGACACCGGGGAGCTGTTTTTT.

The rearrangement joins TRBV12-3 or TRBV12-4 to TRBJ2-1; D ambiguous. This CDR3 comprises 14 residues. Deletions cut 5 bases from V and 5 bases from J, with 13 bases between. CDR3 residues: CASSPAVQDNEQFF. Here the CDR3 DNA reads TGTGCCAGCAGTCCCGCGGTACAAGACAATGAGCAGTTCTTC.

The V gene is TRBV20-1, the J gene TRBJ1-2; 7 bases match TRBD1. The V and J ends lost 3 bases and 8 bases, in that order; junction bases with no gene match: 9. CDR1 DFQATT and CDR2 SNEGSKA come from the germline V gene (reference sequence). The CDR3 runs to 13 residues. CDR3: CSAREGAGEGYTF. The DNA for the CDR3 is TGCAGTGCTAGGGAGGGGGCTGGGGAAGGCTACACCTTC.

This clonotype has a handful of counts. V gene TRBV3-1 combines with J gene TRBJ2-7, with TRBD2 matching 9 bases. V was pared by 2 bases and J by 7 bases, with 9 bases of the junction left unmatched. The CDR3 runs to 15 residues. CDR1 is LGHDT, CDR2 YNNKEL, per germline (reference sequence). The CDR3 protein is CASSQLGLAAGEQYF. CDR3 nucleotides: TGTGCCAGCAGCCAATTGGGACTAGCTGCAGGGGAGCAGTACTTC.

CDR3 sequence: CASSQSRDREYEQYF. DNA for the CDR3: TGCGCCAGCAGCCAAAGCCGGGACAGGGAGTACGAGCAGTACTTC. The V gene is TRBV4-1, the J gene TRBJ2-7; TRBD1 matches at 9 bases. The CDR3 contains 15 residues. The V gene's germline CDR1 is MGHRA and CDR2 YSYEKL. V lost 2 bases to trimming and J lost 4 bases; unmatched junction nucleotides: 6.

The chain is built from TRBV20-1 and TRBJ1-2, with a tentative D call TRBD1 (6 bases). The CDR3 is 14 residues long. V dropped 3 bases and J dropped 4 bases, with 15 bases sitting between them. Germline CDR1 reads DFQATT; CDR2 reads SNEGSKA (reference sequence). CDR3 in amino acids: CSASDAGAPYGYTF. The CDR3 DNA reads TGCAGTGCTAGTGATGCAGGGGCCCCCTATGGCTACACCTTC.